This entry lists 17 T cell receptor beta chains sequenced from one sample in a study of T cells in Graves' hyperthyroidism and ophthalmopathy. Amplification of TCR beta CDR3 regions used RNA as the template. HTBI primers were used for first-round RT-PCR of the TCR CDR3. TCRdb reprocessed the multiplex PCR reads via MiXCR and lists one record per CDR3 protein. The sample records over 500,000 distinct CDR3 sequences, roughly a sixth being singletons. Specimen: blood. These receptor sequences come from a woman aged 30 to 39 with Graves' ophthalmopathy.

This clonotype was counted a few times. The chain couples TRBV19 to TRBJ1-5; D unclear. Germline assignment: CDR1 LNHDA and CDR2 SQIVND (reference sequence). V was trimmed by 3 bases and J by 8 bases, leaving 11 bases between them. This CDR3 has 13 residues. This chain's CDR3 is CASSMGVREPQHF. The CDR3 DNA reads as TGTGCCAGTAGTATGGGCGTGAGGGAGCCCCAGCATTTT.

For the CDR3, the DNA is TGTGCCAGCAGCCACCAAAGGACACCTGATCCGTTCTTC. Protein: CASSHQRTPDPFF. The genes are TRBV3-1 and TRBJ2-1; weak D call: TRBD1 (5 bases). The CDR3 is 13 residues long. V was clipped by 3 bases and J by 15 bases, with 18 bases between them. CDR1 and CDR2 (germline): LGHDT, YNNKEL (reference sequence).

This clonotype was counted at least ten times. This sequence joins TRBV7-8 and TRBJ2-7, with 9 bases identical to TRBD1. The trim removed 4 bases at V and 0 bases at J, leaving 4 bases unmatched. CDR1 and CDR2 from the germline V gene are SGHVS and FQNEAQ. There are 15 residues in the CDR3. The CDR3 region has the DNA TGTGCCAGCAGCTGGGACAGGGAACCCTCCTACGAGCAGTACTTC. Translation gives CASSWDREPSYEQYF.

The chain employs TRBV27 and TRBJ1-2; D is possibly TRBD1 (5 bases). Germline V gene sequence: CDR1 MNHEY, CDR2 SMNVEV (reference sequence). The CDR3 length is 14 residues. Trimming pared 1 base from V and 5 bases from J, leaving 11 bases between. As DNA, the CDR3 is TGTGCCAGCAGTTTATTGGGGGTGGGGTATGGCTACACCTTC. Its protein is CASSLLGVGYGYTF.

In this sample, this clonotype turned up a few times. The genes are TRBV7-3 and TRBJ2-6, with D tentatively TRBD1 (5 bases). CDR1 and CDR2 (germline): SGHTA, FQGTGA. V dropped 8 bases and J dropped 1 base, with 12 bases sitting between them. The CDR3 consists of 15 residues. The CDR3: CASGAGLSGANVLTF. CDR3 nucleotides: TGTGCCAGCGGGGCAGGGCTTTCTGGGGCCAACGTCCTGACTTTC. Together with reference TRBV7-3 and TRBJ2-6, the CDR3 gives the full variable domain: GAGVSQTPSNKVTEKGKYVELRCDPISGHTALYWYRQSLGQGPEFLIYFQGTGAADDSGLPNDRFFAVRPEGSVSTLKIQRTERGDSAVYLCASGAGLSGANVLTFGAGSRLTVL.

This clonotype came up a few times. V and J are TRBV7-9 and TRBJ2-1, with D tentatively TRBD2 (5 bases). Trimming cost V 6 bases and J 4 bases, with 10 bases left between them. The germline V gene encodes CDR1 SEHNR and CDR2 FQNEAQ (reference sequence). The CDR3 totals 13 residues. The CDR3 here is CASRSSGYNEQFF. CDR3 nucleotides: TGTGCCAGCAGGTCCAGCGGATACAATGAGCAGTTCTTC.

In this sample, this clonotype turned up a few times. This sequence joins TRBV5-5 and TRBJ1-5; possible D gene TRBD1, 6 bases. V lost 4 bases to trimming and J lost 7 bases, with 18 bases between them. Germline V lookup: CDR1 SGHKS, CDR2 YYEKEE (reference sequence). CDR3 length equals 15 residues. CDR3 bases: TGTGCCAGCAGCGGCGGGGGGGCGCAGGTCCAGCCCCAGCATTTT. Amino acids: CASSGGGAQVQPQHF.

This clonotype was seen repeatedly, ten times or more. The V gene is TRBV2, the J gene TRBJ1-5, with D possibly TRBD1 on 6 matching bases. V was clipped by 5 bases and J by 4 bases, with 27 bases between them. The CDR3 spans 19 residues. Germline-derived CDR1 and CDR2 are SNHLY and FYNNEI. The CDR3 bases are TGTGCCAGCAGTCTAAGGGGGGGCTATGGGGACACCCGTAATCAGCCCCAGCATTTT. Protein product: CASSLRGGYGDTRNQPQHF. The full variable domain, in which reference TRBV2 and TRBJ1-5 provide the parts outside the CDR3, is EPEVTQTPSHQVTQMGQEVILRCVPISNHLYFYWYRQILGQKVEFLVSFYNNEISEKSEIFDDQFSVERPDGSNFTLKIRSTKLEDSAMYFCASSLRGGYGDTRNQPQHFGDGTRLSIL.

A few counts support this clonotype. This may stem from a read error, because a much larger clone lies one nucleotide away. The chain has TRBV7-2 and TRBJ2-6; perhaps TRBD1 as D (6 bases). Between the trimmed V and J ends, which lost 5 bases and 15 bases, there was a span of 14 bases. The CDR3 extends over 12 amino acids. CDR1 is SGHTA and CDR2 is FQGNSA in the germline V gene. The CDR3 loop is CASSLRQDALTF. In DNA, the CDR3 is TGTGCCAGCAGCCTAAGACAGGACGCCCTGACTTTC.

This clonotype was detected a few times. The CDR3 DNA reads TGTGCCAGTAGTATCGGAGGGGGCAGCCAAGAGACCCAGTACTTC. This sequence encodes CASSIGGGSQETQYF. The V and J genes are TRBV19 and TRBJ2-5, with D possibly matching TRBD1 (7 bases). Germline values: CDR1 LNHDA, CDR2 SQIVND (reference sequence). Trimming took off 3 bases at V and 1 base at J, with 12 bases between the two ends. The CDR3 covers 15 residues.

This clonotype has a count of ten or more. This rearrangement joins TRBV12-3 or TRBV12-4 to TRBJ2-1; D is uncertain. CDR3 length: 12 residues. Trimming removed 0 bases from V and 6 bases from J, with 3 bases in between. The CDR3 DNA sequence: TGTGCCAGCAGTTTAGCGGCCAATGAGCAGTTCTTC. Residues: CASSLAANEQFF.

This clonotype was counted at least ten times. The chain has TRBV30 and TRBJ1-5, with 12 bases lining up with TRBD1. The CDR3 has 16 residues. Per the germline V gene, CDR1 is GTSNPN and CDR2 is SVGIG (reference sequence). V lost 2 bases, J lost 7 bases, and 9 bases stayed unmatched. CDR3 DNA sequence: TGTGCCTGGAGTCCGGGGACAGGGGGCGCACACCAGCCCCAGCATTTT. As protein: CAWSPGTGGAHQPQHF.

This clonotype has a count of ten or more. The chain carries TRBV6-1 and TRBJ1-2, with D possibly TRBD1 on 6 matching bases. Trimming removed 3 bases at V and 4 bases at J, with 15 bases between. The CDR3 spans 15 residues. The germline gives CDR1 MNHNS, CDR2 SASEGT. This CDR3 is CASSEALGGLYGYTF. In DNA, the CDR3 is TGTGCCAGCAGTGAGGCCTTGGGGGGGCTCTATGGCTACACCTTC.

At least ten counts were recorded for this clonotype. CDR3 in DNA: TGTGCCAGCAGTGAAGTGAAGGACACTGAAGCTTTCTTT. Amino acids: CASSEVKDTEAFF. V is TRBV6-1 and J is TRBJ1-1, with unresolved D. CDR3 length: 13 residues. V dropped 1 base and J dropped 3 bases, with 6 bases sitting between them. Per germline, CDR1 MNHNS and CDR2 SASEGT.

The sample holds many counts of this clonotype. The chain recombines TRBV12-3 or TRBV12-4 with TRBJ2-1; 8 bases are a match to TRBD1. With 3 bases clipped from V and 3 bases from J, the junction kept 16 bases outside the gene matches. This CDR3 has 19 residues. CDR3 nucleotide sequence: TGTGCCAGCAGTTTGGACAGGGTCCAGATAAACCTTCACTACAATGAGCAGTTCTTC. It codes for CASSLDRVQINLHYNEQFF.

At least ten counts were recorded for this clonotype. The chain has TRBV10-3 and TRBJ2-5, with 10 bases fitting TRBD2. The CDR3 is 20 amino acids. Germline loops: CDR1 ENHRY, CDR2 SYGVKD. The junction had 15 bases not matched to a gene; V was cut back by 0 bases and J by 2 bases. The CDR3 DNA reads as TGTGCCATCAGTGAGTCGTTTGGTTTATCGGCTAGCGGGAGTCAAGAGACCCAGTACTTC. Its protein product is CAISESFGLSASGSQETQYF.

There are many counts of this clonotype. The chain recombines TRBV7-9 with TRBJ2-3; TRBD2 matches at 13 bases. CDR1 and CDR2 from the germline V gene are SEHNR and FQNEAQ (reference sequence). The CDR3 runs 17 residues. Germline trimming cut 1 base from V and 4 bases from J; bases unmatched to any gene: 5. The CDR3 reads CASSLGTSGRVADTQYF. Here the CDR3 DNA reads TGTGCCAGCAGCTTAGGGACTAGCGGGAGAGTCGCAGATACGCAGTATTTT.